Listed below are T cell receptor beta chains from one sample, sequenced in a study of response to subunit inactivated influenza vaccine. TCRdb recomputed calls from the RT-PCR reads with MiXCR, one row per CDR3 protein. Among around 490,000 distinct CDR3 sequences listed, around 8% were seen once. This specimen consisted of PBMCs from blood, obtained about 23 months after vaccination. The source of these receptors is a man between 45 and 75 years old who received an inactivated influenza vaccine. Both conserved end residues are part of each CDR3. The D gene is left open where the match is weak. Size is omitted from some rows. Given values are once, few, many or a class for expanded clones.

d_call	clone_size	v_call	j_call	cdr3_nt	cdr3_aa
TRBD2	.	TRBV20-1	TRBJ2-1	TGCAGTGCTAGTCTAGCGGGGAACAATGAGCAGTTCTTC	CSASLAGNNEQFF
.	few	TRBV11-2	TRBJ2-5	TGTGCCAGCAGCTTAGGGCAACCCCAGACCCAGTACTTC	CASSLGQPQTQYF
.	many	TRBV24-1	TRBJ2-7	TGTGCCACCAGTGCGCCGTACTCCTACGAGCAGTACTTC	CATSAPYSYEQYF
.	.	TRBV4-1	TRBJ2-7	TGCGCCAGCAGCCAAGTCACGAGCTCCTACGAGCAGTACTTC	CASSQVTSSYEQYF
TRBD1	.	TRBV29-1	TRBJ2-2	TGCAGCGTTTTCACAGGGGGGAACACCGGGGAGCTGTTATTT	CSVFTGGNTGELLF
.	many	TRBV6-2/TRBV6-3	TRBJ1-1	TGTGCCAGCAGTTCTCAGGGGTACACGATCACTGAAGCTTTCTTT	CASSSQGYTITEAFF
.	few	TRBV10-3	TRBJ2-1	TGTGCCACCGCACCGGTAGGCGGGAACTACAATGAGCAGTTCTTC	CATAPVGGNYNEQFF
TRBD1	few	TRBV28	TRBJ1-1	TGTGCCAGCAGTTCCCCCTCGACGGACAGGGGGCGGTCTGAAGCTTTCTTT	CASSSPSTDRGRSEAFF
TRBD1	few	TRBV24-1	TRBJ2-2	TGCGGAGATAGGGACAGACAACCAGGGAACACCGGGGAGCTGTTTTTT	CGDRDRQPGNTGELFF
.	few	TRBV7-2	TRBJ2-1	TGTGCCAGCAGCTTCCCTCTCGTGAATGAGCAGTTCTTC	CASSFPLVNEQFF
TRBD2	few	TRBV11-2	TRBJ2-1	TGTGCCAGCAGCTTAGATGGCCTAGCGGGGGTAATCTACAATGAGCAGTTCTTC	CASSLDGLAGVIYNEQFF
.	many	TRBV27	TRBJ2-2	TGTGCCAGCAGTTTAGTAGCCACCGGGGAGCTGTTTTTT	CASSLVATGELFF
TRBD1	many	TRBV12-3/TRBV12-4	TRBJ2-1	TGTGCCAGCAGTTCTAACAGGGGGTCCTACAATGAGCAGTTCTTC	CASSSNRGSYNEQFF
TRBD1	.	TRBV2	TRBJ2-5	TGTGCCAGCAGTCATACAGGGGCAGTAGTGGAGACCCAGTACTTC	CASSHTGAVVETQYF
TRBD2	.	TRBV20-1	TRBJ2-3	TGCAGTGGAAAGACCGGGACTAGCGGGGGTACGGATACGCAGTATTTT	CSGKTGTSGGTDTQYF
TRBD1	.	TRBV5-1	TRBJ1-1	TGCGCCAGCAGAAGACAGGGAGGCACTGAAGCTTTCTTT	CASRRQGGTEAFF
TRBD1	many	TRBV7-2	TRBJ1-5	TGTGCCAGCAGTCACAGGGGGGGCAATCAGCCCCAGCATTTT	CASSHRGGNQPQHF
TRBD2	few	TRBV10-3	TRBJ2-3	TGTGCCATCAGTGAGTCCGATAGCGGGAGGGCCAGATCAGATACGCAGTATTTT	CAISESDSGRARSDTQYF
.	many	TRBV15	TRBJ1-5	TGTGCCACCAGCCGGGGGATTTCAAGGGGCGCGAGCAATCAGCCCCAGCATTTT	CATSRGISRGASNQPQHF
TRBD1	.	TRBV7-7	TRBJ2-1	TGTGCCAGCAGCTTAGGAGGGGGCTATGAGCAGTTCTTC	CASSLGGGYEQFF
.	.	TRBV9	TRBJ2-1	TGTGCCAGCAGCGTAGTGGTGGGTCCGGGAAATGAGCAGTTCTTC	CASSVVVGPGNEQFF
.	few	TRBV28	TRBJ2-7	TGTGCCAGCAGTTTAACACCCAGGGCCTACGAGCAGTACTTC	CASSLTPRAYEQYF
.	.	TRBV6-6	TRBJ2-5	TGTGCCAGCATTAACAGGGACCTGGAGACCCAGTACTTC	CASINRDLETQYF
TRBD1	.	TRBV24-1	TRBJ2-1	TGTGCCACCAGTGACTCGGGACAGGGGAGAAATGAGCAGTTCTTC	CATSDSGQGRNEQFF
TRBD2	.	TRBV20-1	TRBJ2-3	TGCAGTGCTAGAGATATAGGTCTAGCGGGGTACACAGATACGCAGTATTTT	CSARDIGLAGYTDTQYF
TRBD2	few	TRBV20-1	TRBJ2-7	TGCAGTGCTAGTCTCGTGACTAGCGGGAGCGAGCAGTACTTC	CSASLVTSGSEQYF
.	.	TRBV4-3	TRBJ1-4	TGCGCCAGCAGCCAGTATACAACTAATGAAAAACTGTTTTTT	CASSQYTTNEKLFF
.	many	TRBV7-3	TRBJ2-2	TGTGCCAGCAGCTTAAAGGGGTTAGCCCGTGGCGGGGAGCTGTTTTTT	CASSLKGLARGGELFF
.	few	TRBV18	TRBJ1-3	TGTGCCAGCTCACCACCCAGTTACTCTGGAAACACCATATATTTT	CASSPPSYSGNTIYF
.	few	TRBV9	TRBJ1-5	TGTGCCAGCAGCGTAGGGACATCGAGCAATCAGCCCCAGCATTTT	CASSVGTSSNQPQHF
TRBD1	many	TRBV20-1	TRBJ1-4	TGCAGCGCAAAATTCCAACAGGGGGAAAAACTGTTTTTT	CSAKFQQGEKLFF
.	few	TRBV19	TRBJ2-1	TGTGCCAGTAGTCGCATCCGCGGGGATGAGCAGTTCTTC	CASSRIRGDEQFF
TRBD1	few	TRBV6-5	TRBJ2-4	TGTGCCAGCAGTTACTCGACAGGGACGGCCGGCATTCAGTACTTC	CASSYSTGTAGIQYF
.	few	TRBV6-1	TRBJ1-2	TGTGCCAGCGAAGGGAGCGGGGGCTACACCTTC	CASEGSGGYTF
TRBD2	.	TRBV29-1	TRBJ2-1	TGCAGCGTCCTTAGCGGGAGCTCCTACAATGAGCAGTTCTTC	CSVLSGSSYNEQFF
.	.	TRBV5-1	TRBJ1-2	TGCGCCAGCAGCTTGACGGGAGCCTCCTACGGCTACACCTTC	CASSLTGASYGYTF
.	many	TRBV29-1	TRBJ2-1	TGCAGCGTGTCCGGGACCCCCGAGGGCTACAATGAGCAGTTCTTC	CSVSGTPEGYNEQFF
TRBD1	few	TRBV5-1	TRBJ2-2	TGCGCCAGCAGCTACGGACAGGGACCAACCGGGGAGCTGTTTTTT	CASSYGQGPTGELFF
.	many	TRBV4-2	TRBJ1-2	TGTGCCAGCAGCCAAGATGAGGGTACAGACTATGGCTACACCTTC	CASSQDEGTDYGYTF
.	few	TRBV28	TRBJ2-7	TGTGCCAGCATGACCCCGGGGCCCTACGAGCAGTACTTC	CASMTPGPYEQYF
.	many	TRBV12-3/TRBV12-4	TRBJ2-3	TGTGCCACCGGTACACAGGCTGGGTCAGATACGCAGTATTTT	CATGTQAGSDTQYF
TRBD2	.	TRBV6-2/TRBV6-3	TRBJ2-3	TGTGCCAGCAGTCTCTCACCGGGACTAGCGGGAACAGATACGCAGTATTTT	CASSLSPGLAGTDTQYF
TRBD1	many	TRBV5-5	TRBJ1-5	TGTGCCAGCAGCATGGGGACAGTTAATCAGCCCCAGCATTTT	CASSMGTVNQPQHF
TRBD2	.	TRBV30	TRBJ2-7	TGTGCCGCGAGGACTAGCGAAAGCTACGAGCAGTACTTC	CAARTSESYEQYF
TRBD1	.	TRBV5-1	TRBJ2-7	TGCGCCAGCAGCTTGGGCGACAGGGGGCTCTACGAGCAGTACTTC	CASSLGDRGLYEQYF
TRBD2	.	TRBV30	TRBJ2-7	TGTGCCTTGACTAGCGGGAGTCATTACGAGCAGTACTTC	CALTSGSHYEQYF
TRBD2	many	TRBV5-1	TRBJ2-3	TGCGCCAGCAGCTTGGGACTAGCGGGAGCGGCAGATACGCAGTATTTT	CASSLGLAGAADTQYF
TRBD2	.	TRBV7-9	TRBJ2-1	TGTGCCAGCAGCTCCGGGACTAGCGGGTTCCGGGAGCAGTTCTTC	CASSSGTSGFREQFF
TRBD1	many	TRBV29-1	TRBJ2-3	TGCAGCGCCCCCCCTCCCAGGGACAGGGAATACACAGATACGCAGTATTTT	CSAPPPRDREYTDTQYF
.	.	TRBV27	TRBJ2-7	TGTGCCAGCAGTTTATCCTACGGGGGCTACCACGAGCAGTACTTC	CASSLSYGGYHEQYF
TRBD1	many	TRBV27	TRBJ2-1	TGTGCCAGCAGCATTATGGGGACAGGGAGGGATGAGCAGTTCTTC	CASSIMGTGRDEQFF
TRBD2	.	TRBV20-1	TRBJ2-7	TGCAGTGCTAGAGGGACTAGCGGGAGAGGGAAGGGCGAGCAGTACTTC	CSARGTSGRGKGEQYF
TRBD1	many	TRBV28	TRBJ1-5	TGTGCCAGCAGCGATCGACAGGGGGCCCGTGAGCCCCAGCATTTT	CASSDRQGAREPQHF
.	few	TRBV28	TRBJ1-5	TGTGCCAGCAGCCCCCCCGGGGGAGTGAGCAATCAGCCCCAGCATTTT	CASSPPGGVSNQPQHF
.	.	TRBV20-1	TRBJ2-7	TGCAGTGCTAGAGGAAACGGGATCGAGCAGTACTTC	CSARGNGIEQYF
.	.	TRBV19	TRBJ2-5	TGTGCCAGTAGTAAACAGGGTTCGCAGTACTTC	CASSKQGSQYF
.	few	TRBV20-1	TRBJ2-7	TGCAGTGCTAGGGACCCCGGGCGCTACGAGCAGTACTTC	CSARDPGRYEQYF
.	.	TRBV20-1	TRBJ2-2	TGCAGTGCTTGCCGGGACATAGGGGGGGAGCTGTTTTTT	CSACRDIGGELFF
.	.	TRBV9	TRBJ1-4	TGTGCCAGCAGCCCCCAGGGGCAGGCTAATGAAAAACTGTTTTTT	CASSPQGQANEKLFF
.	few	TRBV9	TRBJ2-7	TGTGCCAGCAGCGCCGAAGGTGGGGTCTACGAGCAGTACTTC	CASSAEGGVYEQYF